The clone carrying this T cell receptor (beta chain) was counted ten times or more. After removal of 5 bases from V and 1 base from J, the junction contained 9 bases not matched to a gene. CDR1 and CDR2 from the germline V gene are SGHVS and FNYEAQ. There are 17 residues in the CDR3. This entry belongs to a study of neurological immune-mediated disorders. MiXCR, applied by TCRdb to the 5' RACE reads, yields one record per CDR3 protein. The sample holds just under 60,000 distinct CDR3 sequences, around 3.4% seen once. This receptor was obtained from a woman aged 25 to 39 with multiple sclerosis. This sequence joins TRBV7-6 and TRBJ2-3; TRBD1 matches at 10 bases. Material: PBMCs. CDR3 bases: TGTGCCAGCAGCCTCGGGACAGGGGTTTCCGGCACAGATACGCAGTATTTT. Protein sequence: CASSLGTGVSGTDTQYF.